A single sample gave rise to the 29 T cell receptor beta chains below, sequenced in a study of CD8+CD57+ T cells in acquired aplastic anemia. Genomic DNA, the template, was used for profiling of the TCR beta VDJ and CDR3. TCRdb used MiXCR to reprocess the reads, holding one entry per CDR3 protein. This table holds about 220,000 distinct CDR3 sequences, about 37% found once. The sample was sorted CD4+, CD8+, or CD8+CD57+ T cells (not recorded which) from PBMCs. The receptor source for this set is a human donor in good health, serving as a control.

Turning to this clonotype: With a much larger clone just one base away, this may be a read error. The V and J genes are TRBV6-1 and TRBJ2-7, with 10 positions matching TRBD1. This CDR3 contains 14 residues. CDR1 and CDR2 (germline): MNHNS, SASEGT. The CDR3 nucleotides read TGTCCCAGCAGAGGCGGGGACAGGGGCTACGAGCAGTACTTC. Its protein is CPSRGGDRGYEQYF.

This clonotype was counted only a few times. The V gene is TRBV11-3, the J gene TRBJ1-4, with D perhaps TRBD1 (6 bases). In germline, CDR1 is SGHNT, CDR2 YENEEA. The CDR3 is 15 amino acids. V gave up 4 bases and J gave up 5 bases, with 14 bases separating them. CDR3 loop: CASSSNRVLNEKLFF. The CDR3 DNA is TGTGCCAGCAGCTCTAACAGGGTTCTCAATGAAAAACTGTTTTTT. Full variable domain (rest looked up from reference TRBV11-3 and TRBJ1-4): EAGVVQSPRYKIIEKKQPVAFWCNPISGHNTLYWYLQNLGQGPELLIRYENEEAVDDSQLPKDRFSAERLKGVDSTLKIQPAELGDSAVYLCASSSNRVLNEKLFFGSGTQLSVL.

This clonotype occurred many times. The CDR3 nucleotides are TGTGCCAGCGACCGGGGAAACACCATATATTTT. It codes for CASDRGNTIYF. The rearrangement uses TRBV12-3 or TRBV12-4 and TRBJ1-3; D ambiguous. This CDR3 comprises 11 residues. Deletions cut 8 bases from V and 4 bases from J, with 6 bases between.

This clonotype has only a few counts. The chain recombines TRBV3-1 with TRBJ2-5; 8 positions agree with TRBD1. Germline V gene sequence: CDR1 LGHDT, CDR2 YNNKEL (reference sequence). The CDR3 length is 14 residues. The V segment lost 6 bases and the J segment 4 bases; nucleotides outside the gene matches: 7. CDR3 sequence: CASRGQANIETQYF. In nucleotides, the CDR3 is TGTGCCAGCAGGGGACAGGCGAACATAGAGACCCAGTACTTC.

This clonotype was counted between two and nine times. The chain combines TRBV27 with TRBJ1-1, with D possibly matching TRBD1 (5 bases). The length of the CDR3 is 12 residues. From germline, CDR1 is MNHEY and CDR2 SMNVEV (reference sequence). V was trimmed by 4 bases and J by 7 bases, leaving 10 bases between them. CDR3 loop: CASSSLGGEAFF. The CDR3 region has the DNA TGTGCCAGCAGTTCCCTCGGGGGTGAAGCTTTCTTT.

The V and J genes are TRBV9 and TRBJ2-2, with TRBD2 matching 12 bases. Germline CDR1 is SGDLS and CDR2 is YYNGEE. Trimming cost V 1 base and J 4 bases; bases outside gene matches: 2. The CDR3 extends over 16 amino acids. CDR3 in amino acids: CASSVRLAGVTGELFF. The CDR3 DNA is TGTGCCAGCAGCGTAAGACTAGCGGGGGTCACCGGGGAGCTGTTTTTT.

Comment on this clonotype: A much larger clone differs from this one at a single base, so this may be a read error. The rearrangement uses TRBV12-3 or TRBV12-4 and TRBJ2-3; D gene uncertain. The CDR3 sequence is 12 residues long. The CDR3 DNA is TGTGCCGGCAGCCTACTGAGAGATACGCAGTATTTT. Its translation is CAGSLLRDTQYF.

This clonotype was recorded a few times. The chain carries TRBV20-1 and TRBJ1-4; D not resolved. Germline CDR1 DFQATT, CDR2 SNEGSKA (reference sequence). Trimming left V 6 bases short and J 4 bases short, with 18 bases between. The CDR3 spans 15 residues. CDR3 DNA sequence: TGCAGTGCCAATCCCCGCGGGCAGCATAATGAAAAACTGTTTTTT. Its translation: CSANPRGQHNEKLFF.

This clonotype was detected only a few times. This rearrangement joins TRBV5-1 to TRBJ2-3, with 11 bases lining up with TRBD1. Trimming cost V 3 bases and J 8 bases; bases outside gene matches: 8. The CDR3 contains 15 residues. Germline values: CDR1 SGHRS, CDR2 YFSETQ. CDR3 nucleotide sequence: TGCGCCAGCAGCTCGCACGGACAGGGGGCCGGTACGCAGTATTTT. It specifies CASSSHGQGAGTQYF.

A few counts support this clonotype. This chain links TRBV7-9 with TRBJ1-1, with 10 bases aligning to TRBD1. In germline, CDR1 is SEHNR, CDR2 FQNEAQ (reference sequence). The length of the CDR3 is 16 residues. Trimming at V came to 3 bases and at J to 1 base, leaving 5 bases not matched to a gene. This CDR3 reads CASSFRTGGTNTEAFF. The CDR3 DNA is TGTGCCAGCAGCTTCAGGACAGGGGGGACGAACACTGAAGCTTTCTTT.

This clonotype appeared many times. The rearrangement joins TRBV12-3 or TRBV12-4 to TRBJ2-5; 8 bases align to TRBD1. This CDR3 is 15 amino acids long. J lost 5 bases, V lost 6 bases, and 11 bases had no gene match. The chain's CDR3 is CASSDGQGGRETQYF. CDR3 bases: TGTGCCAGCAGCGACGGACAGGGTGGGCGGGAGACCCAGTACTTC.

This clonotype has ten or more counts. The J gene is TRBJ1-2, the V gene TRBV7-2; no reliable D call. The CDR3 contains 12 residues. Germline V CDR1 and CDR2: SGHTA, FQGNSA. V was trimmed by 4 bases and J by 8 bases, leaving 11 bases between them. The CDR3 region has the DNA TGTGCCAGCAGCTCTCCACCGGCGGGCTACACCTTC. It yields the protein CASSSPPAGYTF.

V gene TRBV19 combines with J gene TRBJ1-6; the D is unclear. CDR3 size: 12 residues. The germline V gene has CDR1 LNHDA and CDR2 SQIVND (reference sequence). The germline V and J ends were trimmed by 9 bases and 8 bases, with 11 bases remaining between them. DNA of the CDR3: TGTGCCAGGGGGATGGGGTATTCACCCCTCCACTTT. It is translated as CARGMGYSPLHF. Using reference TRBV19 and TRBJ1-6 for the parts outside the CDR3, the full variable domain is DGGITQSPKYLFRKEGQNVTLSCEQNLNHDAMYWYRQDPGQGLRLIYYSQIVNDFQKGDIAEGYSVSREKKESFPLTVTSAQKNPTAFYLCARGMGYSPLHFGNGTRLTVT.

V and J are TRBV10-1 and TRBJ2-5; maybe TRBD2 (5 bases). In germline, CDR1 is WNHNN, CDR2 SYGVQD (reference sequence). The germline V and J ends were trimmed by 0 bases and 3 bases, with 35 bases remaining between them. The CDR3 extends over 23 amino acids. The CDR3 spells CASSESGKMTLRASPMEEETQYF. The CDR3 DNA is TGCGCCAGCAGTGAGTCCGGGAAAATGACATTGAGGGCGTCCCCCATGGAGGAAGAGACCCAGTACTTC.

The chain couples TRBV12-5 to TRBJ1-1, with TRBD1 matching over 8 bases. The CDR3 loop spans 16 amino acids. CDR1 LGHNT and CDR2 FRNRAP come from the germline V gene. The junction had 12 bases not matched to a gene; V was cut back by 6 bases and J by 3 bases. As DNA, the CDR3 is TGTGCTAGTGGGCCATTTCAGGGGGCGGTGTACACTGAAGCTTTCTTT. Protein sequence: CASGPFQGAVYTEAFF.

This clonotype has at least ten counts. The chain combines TRBV4-2 with TRBJ1-5; TRBD1 is a possible D gene (6 bases). CDR1 is LGHNA and CDR2 is YNFKEQ in the germline V gene. V shed 1 base and J shed 0 bases, with 7 bases lying between them. The CDR3 covers 15 residues. This CDR3 reads CASSQAGVSNQPQHF. The CDR3 DNA reads as TGTGCCAGCAGCCAAGCAGGGGTTAGCAATCAGCCCCAGCATTTT.

The chain combines TRBV27 with TRBJ1-1, with D possibly TRBD1 on 6 matching bases. This CDR3 contains 14 residues. The germline V gene encodes CDR1 MNHEY and CDR2 SMNVEV (reference sequence). The ends were cut back, 6 bases at V and 10 bases at J, with 21 bases in the middle. The CDR3 reads CASRTLGGTSRAFF. In DNA form, the CDR3 reads TGTGCCAGCAGGACGTTGGGGGGCACAAGTAGAGCTTTCTTT.

The V call is TRBV15, the J call TRBJ2-7; D unclear. The CDR3 is made up of 13 amino acids. V was pared by 5 bases and J by 4 bases, with 12 bases between. Looked up from germline, CDR1 is LNHNV and CDR2 is YYDKDF (reference sequence). This chain's CDR3 is CATSRNRNYEQYF. The CDR3 region has the DNA TGTGCCACCAGCCGAAACCGAAATTACGAGCAGTACTTC.

The chain has TRBV10-3 and TRBJ2-5, with D maybe TRBD1 (6 bases). The CDR3 has 13 amino acids. The V and J ends lost 10 bases and 4 bases respectively, with 16 bases between them. Germline V gives CDR1 ENHRY, CDR2 SYGVKD. The CDR3 sequence: CASSRPRGETQYF. For the CDR3, the DNA is TGTGCCAGCAGCCGACCCAGGGGAGAGACCCAGTACTTC.

V usage is TRBV7-9 and J usage is TRBJ1-6; D unclear. Trimming removed 0 bases at V and 10 bases at J, with 7 bases between. This CDR3 comprises 13 residues. Germline V gene data show CDR1 as SEHNR and CDR2 as FQNEAQ (reference sequence). The CDR3 protein is CASSLAVSSPLHF. CDR3 DNA sequence: TGTGCCAGCAGCTTAGCGGTTAGCTCACCCCTCCACTTT.

This chain joins TRBV15 and TRBJ1-6, with no clear D. The germline V gene has CDR1 LNHNV and CDR2 YYDKDF (reference sequence). Trimming cost V 5 bases and J 0 bases, with 23 bases left between them. CDR3 size: 20 residues. DNA of the CDR3: TGTGCCACCAGCGAGGACTTCCTTTTGACATCCCTCTCCTATAATTCACCCCTCCACTTT. Amino acids: CATSEDFLLTSLSYNSPLHF.

This clonotype has ten or more counts. The chain's CDR3 is CSAASGGEYNEQFF. CDR3 bases: TGCAGTGCTGCTAGCGGGGGGGAGTACAATGAGCAGTTCTTC. The chain is built from TRBV20-1 and TRBJ2-1, with 12 bases aligning to TRBD2. This CDR3 has 14 amino acids. V trimming: 5 bases; J trimming: 4 bases; junction bases outside the gene matches: 3. Looked up from germline, CDR1 is DFQATT and CDR2 is SNEGSKA (reference sequence).

This clonotype has at least ten counts. This rearrangement joins TRBV4-2 to TRBJ1-5, with D tentatively TRBD1 (5 bases). CDR1 and CDR2 (germline): LGHNA, YNFKEQ. V lost 3 bases to trimming and J lost 5 bases, with 5 bases between them. This CDR3 spans 12 amino acids. CDR3 in DNA: TGTGCCAGCAGCCAGGGGGATCAGCCCCAGCATTTT. It codes for CASSQGDQPQHF.

This clonotype appeared a few times. This chain connects TRBV6-5 to TRBJ2-7, with 10 bases lining up with TRBD1. V dropped 7 bases and J dropped 4; count of bases not matched to a gene: 10. CDR3 size: 15 residues. Per the germline V gene, CDR1 is MNHEY and CDR2 is SVGAGI. The CDR3 coding sequence is TGTGCCAGCATTTCCCTCCGGGACAGGGGTTACGAGCAGTACTTC. Translation: CASISLRDRGYEQYF.

This clonotype was counted at least ten times. This chain joins TRBV20-1 and TRBJ1-5, with D perhaps matching TRBD1 (6 bases). V dropped 6 bases and J dropped 7 bases, with 19 bases sitting between them. The CDR3 contains 14 residues. Germline CDR1 reads DFQATT; CDR2 reads SNEGSKA (reference sequence). DNA for the CDR3: TGCAGTGCCTTGGCCCCAGGAGGGGGGCAGCCCCAGCATTTT. It specifies CSALAPGGGQPQHF.

Comments on this clonotype: A much larger clone lies a single base off, so this may be a read error. The gene calls are TRBV27 and TRBJ1-6; D unclear. Germline lookup yields CDR1 MNHEY and CDR2 SMNVEV (reference sequence). This CDR3 spans 12 amino acids. CDR3 DNA sequence: TGTGCCGGCAGTACTTATAATTCACCCCTCCACTTT. Protein sequence: CAGSTYNSPLHF.

Regarding this clonotype: This may be a read error: a much more frequent sequence differs by one nucleotide. The genes are TRBV5-1 and TRBJ1-3, with D unclear. Germline V gene data show CDR1 as SGHRS and CDR2 as YFSETQ. V lost 0 bases to trimming and J lost 2 bases, with 18 bases between them. CDR3 length equals 18 residues. The CDR3 DNA is TGCGCCAGCAGCTTGGGGGTGGCAGGCCGTGATGCTGGAAACACCATATATTTT. Amino acids: CASSLGVAGRDAGNTIYF.

This clonotype was picked up many times. The rearrangement uses TRBV7-2 and TRBJ2-3; D is perhaps TRBD2 (6 bases). Germline loops: CDR1 SGHTA, CDR2 FQGNSA. V lost 5 bases and J lost 3, with 12 bases in between. The CDR3 runs 14 residues. This CDR3 reads CASSKSTRTDTQYF. DNA of the CDR3: TGTGCCAGCAGCAAGTCGACTAGGACAGATACGCAGTATTTT. The whole variable domain, remainder taken from reference TRBV7-2 and TRBJ2-3, is GAGVSQSPSNKVTEKGKDVELRCDPISGHTALYWYRQSLGQGLEFLIYFQGNSAPDKSGLPSDRFSAERTGGSVSTLTIQRTQQEDSAVYLCASSKSTRTDTQYFGPGTRLTVL.

In its sample, this clonotype was seen a few times. The chain is built from TRBV5-1 and TRBJ2-1; D is ambiguous. CDR1 and CDR2 (germline): SGHRS, YFSETQ. The ends were cut back, 2 bases at V and 0 bases at J, with 6 bases in the middle. CDR3 size: 14 residues. The DNA of the CDR3 is TGCGCCAGCAGCTTTCTCGACTCCTACAATGAGCAGTTCTTC. This gives the protein CASSFLDSYNEQFF.